The 19 T cell receptor beta chains below were found in one sample sequenced in a study of CD8 T cells in ankylosing spondylitis. TCRdb ran MiXCR on the 5' RACE reads and lists one entry per CDR3 protein. The table records about 320,000 distinct CDR3 sequences, approximately 10% of them present only once. Sequencing input: blood, either unsorted or a sorted T cell fraction (not recorded which). The receptors originated from a female donor with ankylosing spondylitis or in good health (not recorded which).

There are a few counts of this clonotype. This sequence joins TRBV27 and TRBJ1-5; TRBD1 might be the D (6 bases). Per germline, CDR1 MNHEY and CDR2 SMNVEV (reference sequence). The CDR3 has 15 residues. Trimming pared 8 bases from V and 2 bases from J, leaving 16 bases between. CDR3 sequence (DNA): TGTGCCAGCGGGGATTGGGGGCTAGGCAATCAGCCCCAGCATTTT. Amino acids: CASGDWGLGNQPQHF.

The genes are TRBV24-1 and TRBJ2-5, with 10 positions matching TRBD1. The J segment lost 2 bases and the V segment lost 3 bases, leaving 5 bases of the junction unmatched. The length of the CDR3 is 16 residues. CDR1 and CDR2 from the germline V gene are KGHDR and SFDVKD. CDR3 nucleotide sequence: TGTGCCACCAGTGATGTGGACAGGGGGGGACAAGAGACCCAGTACTTC. Amino acid sequence: CATSDVDRGGQETQYF.

This clonotype was counted ten times or more. The genes are TRBV20-1 and TRBJ1-1; D unclear. V lost 3 bases to trimming and J lost 0 bases, with 11 bases between them. Germline V gene data show CDR1 as DFQATT and CDR2 as SNEGSKA (reference sequence). The CDR3 runs to 14 residues. CDR3 residues: CSASRQAMNTEAFF. Written as DNA, the CDR3 is TGCAGTGCTAGTCGTCAGGCAATGAACACTGAAGCTTTCTTT.

There are a few counts of this clonotype. The chain joins TRBV4-1 to TRBJ2-1, with 7 bases identical to TRBD1. The CDR3 spans 15 residues. After removal of 4 bases from V and 5 bases from J, the junction contained 8 bases not matched to a gene. CDR1 and CDR2 (germline): MGHRA, YSYEKL. The CDR3 nucleotides are TGCGCCAGCAGCCCGGGGACAGCAAGAGACAATGAGCAGTTCTTC. It codes for CASSPGTARDNEQFF.

This clonotype was observed a handful of times. The chain couples TRBV5-1 to TRBJ2-2; TRBD1 is a possible D gene (6 bases). The CDR3 has 16 amino acids. The ends were cut back, 3 bases at V and 1 base at J, with 13 bases in the middle. Per the germline V gene, CDR1 is SGHRS and CDR2 is YFSETQ. CDR3 residues: CASSSETGRNTGELFF. CDR3 coding DNA: TGCGCCAGCAGCTCGGAAACAGGGAGGAACACCGGGGAGCTGTTTTTT.

There are many counts of this clonotype. The CDR3 loop is CSAGGTALFYGYTF. The DNA for the CDR3 is TGCAGTGCTGGAGGGACAGCCCTATTCTATGGCTACACCTTC. J is TRBJ1-2 and V is TRBV20-1, with 7 nucleotides matching TRBD1. Germline trimming cut 5 bases from V and 4 bases from J; bases unmatched to any gene: 10. CDR1 is DFQATT, CDR2 SNEGSKA, per germline (reference sequence). The length of the CDR3 is 14 residues.

In its sample, this clonotype was seen many times. The chain links TRBV6-4 to TRBJ2-2; TRBD2 is a possible D gene (5 bases). From germline, CDR1 is MRHNA and CDR2 SNTAGT. The germline V and J ends were trimmed by 2 bases and 1 base, with 5 bases remaining between them. The CDR3 is made up of 14 amino acids. CDR3 protein: CASSDGGNTGELFF. As DNA, the CDR3 is TGTGCCAGCAGTGACGGAGGGAACACCGGGGAGCTGTTTTTT.

This clonotype was seen a handful of times. One end of the junction fails to match germline, which may point to a read error. The chain employs TRBV3-1 and TRBJ2-5; weak D call: TRBD1 (6 bases). The CDR3 runs 14 residues. In germline, CDR1 is LGHDT, CDR2 YNNKEL (reference sequence). In DNA form, the CDR3 reads TGCGCCAGCAGCCTCCGGACAGATCGGGAGACCCAGTACTTC. It yields the protein CASSLRTDRETQYF.

This clonotype was picked up many times. The V and J genes are TRBV7-2 and TRBJ2-3, with 10 bases identical to TRBD2. Germline loops: CDR1 SGHTA, CDR2 FQGNSA. The CDR3 contains 16 residues. Germline trimming cut 1 base from V and 4 bases from J; bases unmatched to any gene: 5. The CDR3 DNA follows: TGTGCCAGCAGCTTAGGTAGCGGGAGGACCGCAGATACGCAGTATTTT. Translation: CASSLGSGRTADTQYF.

The V and J genes are TRBV3-1 and TRBJ1-1, with 8 bases matching TRBD1. The CDR3 extends over 14 amino acids. V gave up 7 bases and J gave up 9 bases; unmatched junction bases: 13. The germline gives CDR1 LGHDT, CDR2 YNNKEL (reference sequence). The CDR3 region is CASTPGGQGAKAFF. CDR3 nucleotide sequence: TGTGCCAGCACCCCGGGCGGACAGGGAGCAAAAGCTTTCTTT.

The chain carries TRBV7-9 and TRBJ2-5, with D possibly matching TRBD2 (7 bases). CDR3 length: 15 residues. From germline, CDR1 is SEHNR and CDR2 FQNEAQ (reference sequence). Trimming removed 7 bases at V and 2 bases at J, with 17 bases between. CDR3 coding DNA: TGTGCCAGCACCATAAGGGGGGGGCCTCAAGAGACCCAGTACTTC. Amino acids: CASTIRGGPQETQYF.

Remarks on this clonotype: This sequence may be a read error, since a much larger clone differs from it by one base. This chain uses TRBV5-1 with TRBJ1-4; a possible D gene is TRBD1 (6 bases). Germline loops: CDR1 SGHRS, CDR2 YFSETQ. This CDR3 is built from 13 residues. CDR3 DNA: TGCGCCAGCAGTTCTCAGAACAGGGAAAAACCGTTTTTT. This encodes CASSSQNREKPFF.

On this clonotype: The junction departs from the called germline gene at one end, perhaps through a read error. The chain carries TRBV7-7 and TRBJ2-1, with D possibly being TRBD1 (6 bases). Germline V CDR1 and CDR2: SSHAT, FNYEAQ (reference sequence). This CDR3 region has 15 residues. The CDR3 coding sequence is TGTGCTAGCAGCCTCACTAGGGGGTCCCGCGATGAGCAGTTCTTC. This codes for CASSLTRGSRDEQFF.

About this clonotype itself: One end of the junction fails to match germline, which may point to a read error. The rearrangement links TRBV12-3 or TRBV12-4 to TRBJ2-7; D not certain. The length of the CDR3 is 13 residues. CDR3 nucleotide sequence: TGTGCCAGCGGATCCTCGCCAAGCTACGTGCAGTACTTC. Its protein product is CASGSSPSYVQYF.

This clonotype was counted many times. V and J are TRBV28 and TRBJ2-3, with D possibly called TRBD1 or TRBD2 (6 bases each). Germline V gene sequence: CDR1 MDHEN, CDR2 SYDVKM. The CDR3 extends over 16 amino acids. V dropped 7 bases and J dropped 0 bases, with 17 bases sitting between them. The CDR3, as DNA: TGTGCCAGCATCCCGGGGGCGCGGGCAAGCACAGATACGCAGTATTTT. Residues: CASIPGARASTDTQYF.

The table lists this clonotype with many counts. The chain recombines TRBV28 with TRBJ1-5; the match to TRBD1 covers 10 bases. The ends lost 2 bases at V and 4 bases at J; junction bases unmatched: 5. This CDR3 is 16 amino acids long. CDR1 is MDHEN, CDR2 SYDVKM, per germline. CDR3 residues: CASSLHVDRGNQPQHF. The CDR3 bases are TGTGCCAGCAGTTTACATGTGGACAGGGGGAATCAGCCCCAGCATTTT.

The V gene is TRBV30, the J gene TRBJ2-7; 7 nucleotides line up with TRBD1. Germline V gives CDR1 GTSNPN, CDR2 SVGIG (reference sequence). J gave up 2 bases and V 8 bases, and 12 bases lay outside the gene matches. The CDR3 totals 14 residues. This chain's CDR3 is CAGRSKGQPYEQYF. The CDR3 nucleotides are TGTGCCGGACGTTCTAAGGGACAGCCCTACGAGCAGTACTTC. Full variable domain (missing parts from reference TRBV30 and TRBJ2-7): SQTIHQWPATLVQPVGSPLSLECTVEGTSNPNLYWYRQAAGRGLQLLFYSVGIGQISSEVPQNLSASRPQDRQFILSSKKLLLSDSGFYLCAGRSKGQPYEQYFGPGTRLTVT.

This clonotype was recorded many times. The V and J genes are TRBV18 and TRBJ1-1; D not certain. Per the germline V gene, CDR1 is KGHSH and CDR2 is LQKENI. V dropped 1 base and J dropped 1 base, with 10 bases sitting between them. The CDR3 extends over 15 amino acids. CDR3: CASSPQGVGNTEAFF. CDR3 DNA sequence: TGTGCCAGCTCACCACAGGGTGTGGGGAACACTGAAGCTTTCTTT. The whole variable domain, filled in from reference TRBV18 and TRBJ1-1, reads NAGVMQNPRHLVRRRGQEARLRCSPMKGHSHVYWYRQLPEEGLKFMVYLQKENIIDESGMPKERFSAEFPKEGPSILRIQQVVRGDSAAYFCASSPQGVGNTEAFFGQGTRLTVV.

There are a few counts of this clonotype. V and J are TRBV12-3 or TRBV12-4 and TRBJ2-7; no clear D gene. This CDR3 contains 14 residues. Between the trimmed V and J ends, which lost 0 bases and 3 bases, there was a span of 9 bases. Written as DNA, the CDR3 is TGTGCCAGCAGTTTAGCCGGATGGGGCTACGAGCAGTACTTC. It specifies CASSLAGWGYEQYF.